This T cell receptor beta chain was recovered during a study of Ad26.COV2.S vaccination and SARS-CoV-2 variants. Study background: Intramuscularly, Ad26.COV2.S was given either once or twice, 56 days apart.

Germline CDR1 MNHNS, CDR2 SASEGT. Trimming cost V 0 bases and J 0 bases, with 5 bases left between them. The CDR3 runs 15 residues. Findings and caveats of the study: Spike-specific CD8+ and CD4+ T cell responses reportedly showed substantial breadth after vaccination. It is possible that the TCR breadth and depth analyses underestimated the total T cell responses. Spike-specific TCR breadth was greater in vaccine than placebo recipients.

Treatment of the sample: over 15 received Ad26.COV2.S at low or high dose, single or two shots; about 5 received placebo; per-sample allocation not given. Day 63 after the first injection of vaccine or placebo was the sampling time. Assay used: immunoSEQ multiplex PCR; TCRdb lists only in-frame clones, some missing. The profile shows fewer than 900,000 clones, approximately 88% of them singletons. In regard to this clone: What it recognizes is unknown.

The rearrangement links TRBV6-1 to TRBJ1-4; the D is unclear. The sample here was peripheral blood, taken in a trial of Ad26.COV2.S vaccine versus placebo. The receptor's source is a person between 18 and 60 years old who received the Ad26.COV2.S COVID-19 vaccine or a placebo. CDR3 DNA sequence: TGTGCCAGCAGTGAAGCGGCAGCAACTAATGAAAAACTGTTTTTT. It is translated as CASSEAAATNEKLFF.